The 32 T cell receptor beta chains in this list originate from one sample, sequenced in a study of blood T cell repertoires in COVID-19. Clones were read by immunoSEQ multiplex PCR, and TCRdb kept only the in-frame ones, dropping some. Of tens of thousands of clones listed, more than 85% are singletons. Sample: peripheral blood. Source of these receptors: a woman between 65 and 79 years old with active COVID-19.

This clone was recorded only once. V gene TRBV24-1 combines with J gene TRBJ2-1; possibly TRBD1 for D (6 bases). Germline lookup yields CDR1 KGHDR and CDR2 SFDVKD. The CDR3 runs to 12 residues. Trimming cost V 6 bases and J 7 bases, with 9 bases left between them. Here the CDR3 reads CATSQGGNEQFF. DNA of the CDR3: TGTGCCACCAGTCAAGGGGGAAATGAGCAGTTCTTC.

This chain connects TRBV9 to TRBJ2-7; the match to TRBD1 covers 11 bases. From germline, CDR1 is SGDLS and CDR2 YYNGEE. The CDR3 length is 16 residues. V trimming: 0 bases; J trimming: 4 bases; junction bases outside the gene matches: 6. The CDR3 region is CASSVDGTGGIYEQYF. The CDR3 DNA follows: TGTGCCAGCAGCGTAGACGGGACAGGGGGTATATACGAGCAGTACTTC.

J is TRBJ2-3 and V is TRBV5-4; tentative D call: TRBD2 (6 bases). This CDR3 is 15 amino acids long. V dropped 7 bases and J dropped 5 bases, with 20 bases sitting between them. Germline values: CDR1 SGHNT, CDR2 YYREEE (reference sequence). CDR3 nucleotide sequence: TGTGCCAGCTTAGACTCGGATGGACTAATAGATACGCAGTATTTT. Protein sequence: CASLDSDGLIDTQYF.

This clone was seen just once. V is TRBV5-6 and J is TRBJ2-3; the match to TRBD1 covers 11 bases. Per germline, CDR1 SGHDT and CDR2 YYEEEE. The CDR3 spans 15 residues. The trim removed 5 bases at V and 3 bases at J, leaving 5 bases unmatched. CDR3 sequence (DNA): TGTGCCAGCAGTCGGACAGGGGGCAAGACAGATACGCAGTATTTT. Its protein is CASSRTGGKTDTQYF.

The chain recombines TRBV7-8 with TRBJ1-2; D gene ambiguous. Looked up from germline, CDR1 is SGHVS and CDR2 is FQNEAQ. Trimming removed 1 base at V and 2 bases at J, with 11 bases between. The CDR3 loop spans 15 amino acids. CDR3 in DNA: TGTGCCAGCAGCTTAGGGAGGACGGAGAACTATGGCTACACCTTC. Translating gives CASSLGRTENYGYTF.

This chain links TRBV28 with TRBJ2-1, with D unresolved. This CDR3 is 14 amino acids long. Germline lookup yields CDR1 MDHEN and CDR2 SYDVKM. The ends were cut back, 6 bases at V and 7 bases at J, with 16 bases in the middle. The CDR3 sequence is CASSPQLTVNEQFF. The DNA for the CDR3 is TGTGCCAGCAGCCCGCAGCTGACTGTTAATGAGCAGTTCTTC.

J is TRBJ2-1 and V is TRBV28, with a tentative D call TRBD2 (6 bases). The V gene lost 2 bases and the J gene lost 5 bases, with 16 bases spanning the gap. From germline, CDR1 is MDHEN and CDR2 SYDVKM. The CDR3 contains 16 residues. The CDR3 bases are TGTGCCAGCAGTTTAGCGGACGGGAGAAAGAACAATGAGCAGTTCTTC. Residues: CASSLADGRKNNEQFF.

This clone was found once. The CDR3, as DNA: TGTGCCAGCAGGGAAGGACTAGCGGGATCTTACAATGAGCAGTTCTTC. Translated: CASREGLAGSYNEQFF. The chain employs TRBV27 and TRBJ2-1; 12 bases align to TRBD2. Per germline, CDR1 MNHEY and CDR2 SMNVEV (reference sequence). With 6 bases clipped from V and 4 bases from J, the junction kept 7 bases outside the gene matches. The CDR3 has 16 residues.

The rearrangement links TRBV28 to TRBJ2-1; 9 bases line up with TRBD2. In germline, CDR1 is MDHEN, CDR2 SYDVKM. The CDR3 extends over 16 amino acids. J lost 3 bases, V lost 4 bases, and 7 bases had no gene match. The CDR3 DNA is TGTGCCAGCAGTTCCCATAGCGGGAGAGGCTACAATGAGCAGTTCTTC. Translating gives CASSSHSGRGYNEQFF.

The chain has TRBV5-8 and TRBJ2-2; D perhaps matches TRBD2 (8 bases). Germline values: CDR1 SGHTS, CDR2 YDEGEE. This CDR3 has 15 residues. V lost 5 bases, J lost 5 bases, and 16 bases lay in between. The CDR3 DNA is TGTGCCAGCAGTCGGGAGGGGGCTCTGACCGGGGAGCTGTTTTTT. The encoded protein is CASSREGALTGELFF. The full variable domain, its missing parts supplied by reference TRBV5-8 and TRBJ2-2, is EAGVTQSPTHLIKTRGQQATLRCSPISGHTSVYWYQQALGLGLQFLLWYDEGEERNRGNFPPRFSGRQFPNYSSELNVNALELEDSALYLCASSREGALTGELFFGEGSRLTVL.

The J gene is TRBJ1-3, the V gene TRBV9, with D possibly TRBD1 on 5 matching bases. The CDR3 totals 14 residues. Germline V gives CDR1 SGDLS, CDR2 YYNGEE. Trimming removed 1 base from V and 1 base from J, with 6 bases in between. The CDR3 protein is CASSVSGSGNTIYF. CDR3 nucleotide sequence: TGTGCCAGCAGCGTATCAGGGTCTGGAAACACCATATATTTT.

The chain has TRBV24-1 and TRBJ2-5; perhaps TRBD2 as D (5 bases). The CDR3 loop spans 14 amino acids. Deletions cut 5 bases from V and 4 bases from J, with 13 bases between. Looked up from germline, CDR1 is KGHDR and CDR2 is SFDVKD. The CDR3 nucleotides read TGTGCCACCAGTGCCCCCGGAGGAGGAGAGACCCAGTACTTC. Translation gives CATSAPGGGETQYF.

The chain carries TRBV7-6 and TRBJ2-1; D unresolved. This CDR3 has 13 amino acids. The V and J ends lost 4 bases and 7 bases respectively, with 11 bases between them. The V gene's germline CDR1 is SGHVS and CDR2 FNYEAQ. This CDR3 is CASSSLPGNEQFF. CDR3 coding DNA: TGTGCCAGCAGCTCGTTGCCCGGTAATGAGCAGTTCTTC.

V and J are TRBV4-1 and TRBJ1-2, with D maybe TRBD1 (5 bases). This CDR3 has 14 residues. In germline, CDR1 is MGHRA, CDR2 YSYEKL. V shed 0 bases and J shed 6 bases, with 11 bases lying between them. CDR3 sequence (DNA): TGCGCCAGCAGCCAAGATCTCGGAGGGGATGGCTACACCTTC. Translated: CASSQDLGGDGYTF.

This clone showed up just once. The chain links TRBV5-1 to TRBJ1-2, with D maybe TRBD1 (5 bases). Trimming shortened V by 2 bases and J by 4 bases, and 9 bases separated the two germline ends. CDR3 length: 13 residues. Germline-derived CDR1 and CDR2 are SGHRS and YFSETQ. CDR3 protein: CASSFQGVYGYTF. The CDR3, as DNA: TGCGCCAGCAGCTTCCAGGGTGTCTATGGCTACACCTTC.

V usage is TRBV18 and J usage is TRBJ1-5, with TRBD1 as a possible D gene (6 bases). This CDR3 is 14 amino acids long. Germline V CDR1 and CDR2: KGHSH, LQKENI. Trimming removed 4 bases from V and 6 bases from J, with 13 bases in between. The DNA for the CDR3 is TGTGCCAGCTCACAGCTCGACAGGATTCAGCCCCAGCATTTT. Translated: CASSQLDRIQPQHF.

The chain uses TRBV7-3 and TRBJ2-7; D may be TRBD2 (7 bases). This CDR3 comprises 14 residues. Germline V gene lookup returns CDR1 SGHTA and CDR2 FQGTGA. V was pared by 5 bases and J by 5 bases, with 16 bases between. The CDR3 protein is CASSQGRGSDEQYF. CDR3 in DNA: TGTGCCAGCAGCCAGGGGAGGGGTTCTGACGAGCAGTACTTC.

This chain uses TRBV30 with TRBJ1-5; no clear D. CDR3 size: 13 residues. Germline-derived CDR1 and CDR2 are GTSNPN and SVGIG (reference sequence). The V end lost 1 base, the J end lost 6 bases, and 10 bases lay between the germline ends. CDR3 DNA: TGTGCCTGGAGTGGTTCGGAGGGTCAGCCCCAGCATTTT. Its translation: CAWSGSEGQPQHF.

V is TRBV2 and J is TRBJ1-2; weak D call: TRBD1 (5 bases). Germline-derived CDR1 and CDR2 are SNHLY and FYNNEI. Trimming left V 9 bases short and J 2 bases short, with 19 bases between. The CDR3 is made up of 15 amino acids. The CDR3 sequence is CASPEIGRTNYGYTF. CDR3 DNA sequence: TGTGCCAGTCCGGAGATCGGACGGACAAACTATGGCTACACCTTC. The whole variable domain, filled in from reference TRBV2 and TRBJ1-2, reads EPEVTQTPSHQVTQMGQEVILRCVPISNHLYFYWYRQILGQKVEFLVSFYNNEISEKSEIFDDQFSVERPDGSNFTLKIRSTKLEDSAMYFCASPEIGRTNYGYTFGSGTRLTVV.

The V call is TRBV12-3 or TRBV12-4, the J call TRBJ1-4; D unclear. V was clipped by 5 bases and J by 7 bases, with 11 bases between them. CDR3 size: 13 residues. The CDR3 is CASSQFGSEKLFF. CDR3 sequence (DNA): TGTGCCAGCAGTCAATTTGGGAGTGAAAAACTGTTTTTT.

The chain links TRBV7-3 to TRBJ1-1, with 7 bases matching TRBD1. Germline V gene data show CDR1 as SGHTA and CDR2 as FQGTGA. The CDR3 totals 15 residues. The J segment lost 6 bases and the V segment lost 5 bases, leaving 12 bases of the junction unmatched. DNA for the CDR3: TGTGCCAGCAGCCTCACCCCGACAGGGACCGCTGAAGCTTTCTTT. Translation: CASSLTPTGTAEAFF.

The chain uses TRBV28 and TRBJ2-2; maybe TRBD2 (5 bases). V lost 2 bases and J 5 bases, leaving 6 bases between the germline ends. The CDR3 covers 13 residues. Germline V gives CDR1 MDHEN, CDR2 SYDVKM. The CDR3 DNA reads TGTGCCAGCAGTTTAGGCGGGACCGGGGAGCTGTTTTTT. Its translation: CASSLGGTGELFF.

The genes are TRBV6-1 and TRBJ1-1, with 7 bases that match TRBD1. This CDR3 has 14 amino acids. Looked up from germline, CDR1 is MNHNS and CDR2 is SASEGT. V lost 8 bases and J lost 4; bases outside the gene matches: 10. DNA for the CDR3: TGTGCCAGCTCCCATGGGAAGGGGGCCACTGAAGCTTTCTTT. Translation gives CASSHGKGATEAFF.

The chain employs TRBV7-9 and TRBJ2-3; 7 nucleotides match TRBD2. V lost 4 bases to trimming and J lost 6 bases; unmatched junction nucleotides: 10. Germline V gives CDR1 SEHNR, CDR2 FQNEAQ (reference sequence). The length of the CDR3 is 15 residues. CDR3 DNA: TGTGCCAGCAGCTCTACGGGCGGGCGGGGGGATACGCAGTATTTT. This encodes CASSSTGGRGDTQYF. The whole variable domain, filled in from reference TRBV7-9 and TRBJ2-3, reads DTGVSQNPRHKITKRGQNVTFRCDPISEHNRLYWYRQTLGQGPEFLTYFQNEAQLEKSRLLSDRFSAERPKGSFSTLEIQRTEQGDSAMYLCASSSTGGRGDTQYFGPGTRLTVL.

This clone was observed once. This rearrangement joins TRBV7-2 to TRBJ2-1; 10 bases align to TRBD1. The CDR3 runs to 14 residues. Germline trimming cut 5 bases from V and 7 bases from J; bases unmatched to any gene: 5. Germline V gene lookup returns CDR1 SGHTA and CDR2 FQGNSA. CDR3 loop: CASSRDRGRNEQFF. The CDR3 DNA is TGTGCCAGCAGCCGGGACAGGGGTCGAAATGAGCAGTTCTTC.

This sequence joins TRBV10-1 and TRBJ1-2, with D unclear. Germline V gene lookup returns CDR1 WNHNN and CDR2 SYGVQD (reference sequence). The CDR3 has 13 amino acids. V lost 4 bases to trimming and J lost 8 bases, with 14 bases between them. The CDR3 DNA reads as TGCGCCAGCAGTGCACGAACGCACACAGGCTACACCTTC. This encodes CASSARTHTGYTF.

The chain links TRBV14 to TRBJ1-2, with D unresolved. Trimming cost V 2 bases and J 8 bases, with 18 bases left between them. The CDR3 extends over 15 amino acids. Per germline, CDR1 SGHDN and CDR2 FVKESK. The CDR3 DNA follows: TGTGCCAGCAGCCAAAGTTTAGGCTCCTCGGGAGGCTACACCTTC. Protein sequence: CASSQSLGSSGGYTF.

This chain links TRBV6-5 with TRBJ1-1, with 7 bases fitting TRBD1. The CDR3 sequence is 15 residues long. Unmatched junction bases numbered 4, after V lost 0 bases and J lost 3 bases. Germline CDR1 and CDR2: MNHEY and SVGAGI. The CDR3 protein is CASSYSGGVDTEAFF. CDR3 in DNA: TGTGCCAGCAGTTACTCAGGGGGCGTAGACACTGAAGCTTTCTTT.

This chain uses TRBV28 with TRBJ1-1; possibly TRBD1 for D (5 bases). The germline V gene has CDR1 MDHEN and CDR2 SYDVKM. Trimming pared 5 bases from V and 3 bases from J, leaving 13 bases between. The CDR3 runs to 14 residues. The CDR3 loop reads CASSTATEYTEAFF. As DNA, the CDR3 is TGTGCCAGCAGTACCGCGACAGAGTACACTGAAGCTTTCTTT.

This clone was recorded once. The chain's CDR3 is CASSSVQESTDTQYF. For the CDR3, the DNA is TGTGCCAGCAGCTCAGTACAGGAGAGCACAGATACGCAGTATTTT. The chain uses TRBV7-6 and TRBJ2-3, with TRBD1 as a possible D gene (5 bases). The germline V gene encodes CDR1 SGHVS and CDR2 FNYEAQ. This CDR3 comprises 15 residues. V shed 4 bases and J shed 0 bases, with 11 bases lying between them.

V and J are TRBV7-9 and TRBJ2-1; a possible D gene is TRBD2 (5 bases). CDR1 is SEHNR and CDR2 is FQNEAQ in the germline V gene (reference sequence). The CDR3 has 15 amino acids. Trimming stripped 11 bases from V and 5 bases from J, with 22 bases between. CDR3 nucleotides: TGTGCCGGAATGTCCAGGCGAGGGAAGAACAATGAGCAGTTCTTC. This translates into CAGMSRRGKNNEQFF.

The chain joins TRBV5-4 to TRBJ2-3; maybe TRBD2 (7 bases). Germline CDR1 and CDR2: SGHNT and YYREEE (reference sequence). V was trimmed by 6 bases and J by 6 bases, leaving 23 bases between them. This CDR3 is 16 amino acids long. DNA for the CDR3: TGTGCCAGCACCGGGGGGCCGGGACTCTCCGGGGATACGCAGTATTTT. Its translation is CASTGGPGLSGDTQYF.